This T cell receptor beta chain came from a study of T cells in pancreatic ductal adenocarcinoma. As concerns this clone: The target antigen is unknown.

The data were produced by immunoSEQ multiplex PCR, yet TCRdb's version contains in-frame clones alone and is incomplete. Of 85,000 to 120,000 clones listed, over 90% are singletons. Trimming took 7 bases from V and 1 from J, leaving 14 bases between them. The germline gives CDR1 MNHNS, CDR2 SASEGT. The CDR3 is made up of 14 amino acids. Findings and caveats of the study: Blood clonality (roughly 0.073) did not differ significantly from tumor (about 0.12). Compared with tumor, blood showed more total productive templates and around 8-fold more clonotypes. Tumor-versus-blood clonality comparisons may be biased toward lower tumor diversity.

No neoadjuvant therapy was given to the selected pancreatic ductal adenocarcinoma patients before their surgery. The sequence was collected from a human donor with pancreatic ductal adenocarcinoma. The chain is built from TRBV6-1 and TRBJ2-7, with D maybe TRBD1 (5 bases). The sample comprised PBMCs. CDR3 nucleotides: TGTGCCAGCACCAGACAGAGTACATCCTACGAGCAGTACTTC. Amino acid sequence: CASTRQSTSYEQYF.